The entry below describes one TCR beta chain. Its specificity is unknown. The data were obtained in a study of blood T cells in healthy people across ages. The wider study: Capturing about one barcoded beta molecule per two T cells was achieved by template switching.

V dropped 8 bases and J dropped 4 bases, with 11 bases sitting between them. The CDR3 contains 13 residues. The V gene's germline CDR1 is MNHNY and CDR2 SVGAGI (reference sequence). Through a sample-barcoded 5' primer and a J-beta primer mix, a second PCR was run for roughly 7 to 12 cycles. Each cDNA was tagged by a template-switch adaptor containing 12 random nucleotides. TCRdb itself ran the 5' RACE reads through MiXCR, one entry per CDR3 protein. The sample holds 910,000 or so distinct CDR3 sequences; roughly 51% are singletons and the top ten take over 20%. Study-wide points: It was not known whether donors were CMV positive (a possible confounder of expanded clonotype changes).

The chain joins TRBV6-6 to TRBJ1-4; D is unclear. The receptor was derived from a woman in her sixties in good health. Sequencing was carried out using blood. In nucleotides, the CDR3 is TGTGCCAGCCGCCGCCGGAGTAATGAAAAACTGTTTTTT. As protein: CASRRRSNEKLFF.